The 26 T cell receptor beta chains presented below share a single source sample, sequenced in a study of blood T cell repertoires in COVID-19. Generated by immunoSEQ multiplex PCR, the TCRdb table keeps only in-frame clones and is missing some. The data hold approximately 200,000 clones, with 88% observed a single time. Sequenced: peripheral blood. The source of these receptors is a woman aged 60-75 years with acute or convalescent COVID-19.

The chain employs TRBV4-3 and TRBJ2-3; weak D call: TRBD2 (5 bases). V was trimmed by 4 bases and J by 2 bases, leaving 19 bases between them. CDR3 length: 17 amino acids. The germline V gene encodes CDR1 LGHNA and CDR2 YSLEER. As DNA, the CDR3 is TGCGCCAGCAGCCGCCTCGTGACGGGATCTCTCACAGATACGCAGTATTTT. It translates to CASSRLVTGSLTDTQYF.

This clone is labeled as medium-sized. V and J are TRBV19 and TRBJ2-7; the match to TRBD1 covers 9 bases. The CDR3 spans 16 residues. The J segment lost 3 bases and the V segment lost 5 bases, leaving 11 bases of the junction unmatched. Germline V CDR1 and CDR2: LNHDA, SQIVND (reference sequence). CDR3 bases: TGTGCCAGTAGTCCCCAGGGACAGGGAAAAGGCTACGAGCAGTACTTC. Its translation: CASSPQGQGKGYEQYF.

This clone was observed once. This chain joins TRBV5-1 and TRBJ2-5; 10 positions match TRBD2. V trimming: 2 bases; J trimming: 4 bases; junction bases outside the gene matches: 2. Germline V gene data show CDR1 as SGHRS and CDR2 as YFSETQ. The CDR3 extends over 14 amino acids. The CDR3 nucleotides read TGCGCCAGCAGCTTAAGACTAGCGGGAGAGACCCAGTACTTC. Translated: CASSLRLAGETQYF. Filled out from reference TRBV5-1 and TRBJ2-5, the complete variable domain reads KAGVTQTPRYLIKTRGQQVTLSCSPISGHRSVSWYQQTPGQGLQFLFEYFSETQRNKGNFPGRFSGRQFSNSRSEMNVSTLELGDSALYLCASSLRLAGETQYFGPGTRLLVL.

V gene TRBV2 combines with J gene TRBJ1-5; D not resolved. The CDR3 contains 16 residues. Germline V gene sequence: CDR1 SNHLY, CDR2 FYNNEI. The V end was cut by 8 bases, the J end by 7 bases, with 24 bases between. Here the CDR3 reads CASLEGRVDLNQPQHF. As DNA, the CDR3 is TGTGCCAGCCTAGAAGGGAGGGTGGACCTTAACCAGCCCCAGCATTTT.

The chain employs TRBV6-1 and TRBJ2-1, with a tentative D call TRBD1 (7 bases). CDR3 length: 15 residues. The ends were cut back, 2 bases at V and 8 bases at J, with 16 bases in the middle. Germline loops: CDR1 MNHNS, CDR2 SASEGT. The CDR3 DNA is TGTGCCAGCAGTGAACAAGGAGGGGGCAACTATGAGCAGTTCTTC. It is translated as CASSEQGGGNYEQFF.

Here the CDR3 reads CASSSIRDKQETQYF. CDR3 sequence (DNA): TGTGCCAGCTCATCGATCCGGGACAAGCAAGAGACCCAGTACTTC. The chain employs TRBV18 and TRBJ2-5; D is perhaps TRBD1 (6 bases). V shed 5 bases and J shed 2 bases, with 15 bases lying between them. CDR3 size: 15 residues. The germline CDR1 and CDR2 sequences are KGHSH and LQKENI.

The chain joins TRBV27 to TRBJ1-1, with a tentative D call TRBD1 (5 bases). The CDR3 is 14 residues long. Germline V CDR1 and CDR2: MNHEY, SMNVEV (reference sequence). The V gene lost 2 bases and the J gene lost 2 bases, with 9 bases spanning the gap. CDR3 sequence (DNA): TGTGCCAGCAGTTTACGACAGCGCAACACTGAAGCTTTCTTT. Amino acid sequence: CASSLRQRNTEAFF.

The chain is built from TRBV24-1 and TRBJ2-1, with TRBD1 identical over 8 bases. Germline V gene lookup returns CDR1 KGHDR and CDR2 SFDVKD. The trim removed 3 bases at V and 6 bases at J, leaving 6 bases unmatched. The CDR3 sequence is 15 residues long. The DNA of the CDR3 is TGTGCCACCAGTGATCACAGGGGGGTGAGCAATGAGCAGTTCTTC. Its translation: CATSDHRGVSNEQFF.

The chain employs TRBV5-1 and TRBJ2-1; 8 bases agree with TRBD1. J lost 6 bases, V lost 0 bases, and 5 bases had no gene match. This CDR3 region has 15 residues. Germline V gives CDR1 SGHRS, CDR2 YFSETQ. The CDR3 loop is CASSLGWTGLNEQFF. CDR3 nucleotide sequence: TGCGCCAGCAGCTTGGGATGGACAGGGCTCAATGAGCAGTTCTTC.

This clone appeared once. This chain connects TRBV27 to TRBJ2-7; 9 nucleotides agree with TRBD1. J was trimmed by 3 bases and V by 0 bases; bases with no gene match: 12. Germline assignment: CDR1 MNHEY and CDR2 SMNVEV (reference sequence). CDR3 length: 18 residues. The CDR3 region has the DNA TGTGCCAGCAGTTTATCCGGGACAGGGTTCAAGGGCGGCTACGAGCAGTACTTC. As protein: CASSLSGTGFKGGYEQYF.

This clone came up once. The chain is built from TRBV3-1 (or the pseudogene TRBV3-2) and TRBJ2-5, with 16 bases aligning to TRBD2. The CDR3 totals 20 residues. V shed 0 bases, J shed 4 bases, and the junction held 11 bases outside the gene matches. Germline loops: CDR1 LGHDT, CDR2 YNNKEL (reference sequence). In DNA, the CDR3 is TGTGCCAGCAGCCAAGAAATGGGACTAGCGGGAGGGAGGGGATCAGAGACCCAGTACTTC. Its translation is CASSQEMGLAGGRGSETQYF.

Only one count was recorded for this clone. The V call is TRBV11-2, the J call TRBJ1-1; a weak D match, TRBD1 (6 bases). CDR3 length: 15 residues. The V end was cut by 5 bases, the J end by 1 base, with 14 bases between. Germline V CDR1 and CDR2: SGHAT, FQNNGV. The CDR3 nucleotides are TGTGCCAGCAGCCGGGTACAGGGACAGAACACTGAAGCTTTCTTT. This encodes CASSRVQGQNTEAFF.

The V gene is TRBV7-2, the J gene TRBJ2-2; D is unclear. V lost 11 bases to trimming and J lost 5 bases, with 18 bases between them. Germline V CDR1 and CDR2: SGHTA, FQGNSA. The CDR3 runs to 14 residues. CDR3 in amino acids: CASLDDFPTGELFF. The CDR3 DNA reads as TGTGCCTCTCTCGATGACTTCCCTACCGGGGAGCTGTTTTTT.

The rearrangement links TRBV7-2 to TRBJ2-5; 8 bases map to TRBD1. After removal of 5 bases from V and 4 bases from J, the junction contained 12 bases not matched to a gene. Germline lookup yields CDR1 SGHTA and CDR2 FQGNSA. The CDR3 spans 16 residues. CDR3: CASSQQRTGRGETQYF. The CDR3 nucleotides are TGTGCCAGCAGCCAACAAAGGACAGGGAGAGGAGAGACCCAGTACTTC.

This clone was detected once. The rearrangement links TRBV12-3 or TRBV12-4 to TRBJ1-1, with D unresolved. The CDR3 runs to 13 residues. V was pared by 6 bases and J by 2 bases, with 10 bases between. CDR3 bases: TGTGCCAGCAGGACTACAAGCAACACTGAAGCTTTCTTT. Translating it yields CASRTTSNTEAFF.

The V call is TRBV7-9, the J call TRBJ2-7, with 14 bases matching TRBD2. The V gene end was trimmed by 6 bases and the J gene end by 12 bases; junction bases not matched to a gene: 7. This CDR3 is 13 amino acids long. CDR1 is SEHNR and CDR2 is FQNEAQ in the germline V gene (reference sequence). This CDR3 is CASRSGTSGSWYF. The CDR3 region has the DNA TGTGCCAGCAGATCTGGGACTAGCGGGAGTTGGTACTTC.

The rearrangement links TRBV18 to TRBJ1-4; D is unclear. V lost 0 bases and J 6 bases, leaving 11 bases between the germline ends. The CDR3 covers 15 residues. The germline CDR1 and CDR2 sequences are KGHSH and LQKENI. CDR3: CASSPPSQIDEKLFF. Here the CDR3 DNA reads TGTGCCAGCTCACCACCCTCTCAGATCGATGAAAAACTGTTTTTT.

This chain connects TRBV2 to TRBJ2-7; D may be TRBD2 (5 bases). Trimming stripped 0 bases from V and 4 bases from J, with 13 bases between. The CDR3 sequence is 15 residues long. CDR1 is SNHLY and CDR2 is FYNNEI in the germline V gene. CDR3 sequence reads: CASSEAKASGYEQYF. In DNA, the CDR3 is TGTGCCAGCAGTGAAGCGAAGGCCTCGGGATACGAGCAGTACTTC.

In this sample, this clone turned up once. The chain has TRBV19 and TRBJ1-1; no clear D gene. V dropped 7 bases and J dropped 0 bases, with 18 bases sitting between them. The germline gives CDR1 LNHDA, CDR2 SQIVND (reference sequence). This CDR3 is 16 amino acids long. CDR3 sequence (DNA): TGTGCCAGTACCCCGGGAGACCCACGGTTGAACACTGAAGCTTTCTTT. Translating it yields CASTPGDPRLNTEAFF.

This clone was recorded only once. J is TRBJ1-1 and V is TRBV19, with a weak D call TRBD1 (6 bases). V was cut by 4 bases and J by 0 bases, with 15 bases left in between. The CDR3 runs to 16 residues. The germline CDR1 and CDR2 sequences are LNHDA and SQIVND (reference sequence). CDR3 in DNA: TGTGCCAGTAGTAGGCCGGGGGGGCGACTGAACACTGAAGCTTTCTTT. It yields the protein CASSRPGGRLNTEAFF.

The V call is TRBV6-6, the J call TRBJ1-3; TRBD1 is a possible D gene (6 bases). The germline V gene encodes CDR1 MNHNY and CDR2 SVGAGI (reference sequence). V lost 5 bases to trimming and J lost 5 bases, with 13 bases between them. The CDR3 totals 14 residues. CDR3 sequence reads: CASSLTGSRNTIYF. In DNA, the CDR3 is TGTGCCAGCAGTCTCACAGGGTCCAGAAACACCATATATTTT.

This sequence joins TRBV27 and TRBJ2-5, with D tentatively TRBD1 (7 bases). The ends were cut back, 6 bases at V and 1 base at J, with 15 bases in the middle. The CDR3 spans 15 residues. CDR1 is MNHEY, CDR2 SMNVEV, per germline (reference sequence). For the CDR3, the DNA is TGTGCCAGCAGACACAACAGGGGAGGCCAAGAGACCCAGTACTTC. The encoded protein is CASRHNRGGQETQYF.

The DNA for the CDR3 is TGCGCCAGCAGCCGAGACTTGAACACTGAAGCTTTCTTT. Amino acids: CASSRDLNTEAFF. The V and J genes are TRBV5-1 and TRBJ1-1; D not resolved. V lost 4 bases, J lost 0 bases, and 7 bases lay in between. This CDR3 has 13 residues. Looked up from germline, CDR1 is SGHRS and CDR2 is YFSETQ.

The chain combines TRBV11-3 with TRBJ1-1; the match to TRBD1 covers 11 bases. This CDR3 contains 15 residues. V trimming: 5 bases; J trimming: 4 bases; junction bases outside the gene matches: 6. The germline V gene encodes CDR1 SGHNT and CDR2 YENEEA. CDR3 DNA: TGTGCCAGCAGCACCCGGGACAGGGGGAGCACTGAAGCTTTCTTT. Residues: CASSTRDRGSTEAFF.

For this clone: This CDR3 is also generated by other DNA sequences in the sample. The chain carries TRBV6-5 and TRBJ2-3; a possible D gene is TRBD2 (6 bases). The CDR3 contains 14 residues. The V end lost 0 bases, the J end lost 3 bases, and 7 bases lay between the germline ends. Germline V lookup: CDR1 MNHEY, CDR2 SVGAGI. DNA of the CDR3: TGTGCCAGCAGTTACTCTGGGGGGACAGATACGCAGTATTTT. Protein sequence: CASSYSGGTDTQYF.

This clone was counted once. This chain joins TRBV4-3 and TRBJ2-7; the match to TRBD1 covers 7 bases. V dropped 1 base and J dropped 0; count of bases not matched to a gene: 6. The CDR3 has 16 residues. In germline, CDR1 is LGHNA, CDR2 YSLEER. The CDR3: CASSQVGGSFSYEQYF. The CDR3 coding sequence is TGCGCCAGCAGCCAAGTAGGGGGCAGCTTCTCCTACGAGCAGTACTTC.